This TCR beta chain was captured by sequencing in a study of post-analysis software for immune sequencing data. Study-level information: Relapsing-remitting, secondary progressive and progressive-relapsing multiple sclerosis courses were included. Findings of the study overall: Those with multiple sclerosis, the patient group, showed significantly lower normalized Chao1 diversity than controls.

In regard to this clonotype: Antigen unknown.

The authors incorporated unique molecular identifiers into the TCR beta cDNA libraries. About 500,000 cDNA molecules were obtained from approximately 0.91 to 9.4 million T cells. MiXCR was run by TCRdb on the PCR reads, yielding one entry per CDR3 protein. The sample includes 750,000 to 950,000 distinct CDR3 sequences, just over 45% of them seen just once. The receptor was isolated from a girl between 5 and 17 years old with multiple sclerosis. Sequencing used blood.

The CDR3 DNA is TGTGCCAGCAGCCGGACTAGCGGGGGCTCGCGGGATACGCAGTATTTT. Amino acids: CASSRTSGGSRDTQYF. The V and J genes are TRBV7-2 and TRBJ2-3, with TRBD2 identical over 13 bases. Germline V gene data show CDR1 as SGHTA and CDR2 as FQGNSA. CDR3 size: 16 residues. After removal of 5 bases from V and 6 bases from J, the junction contained 8 bases not matched to a gene.